This T cell receptor beta chain originates from a study of shared clonotypes between healthy human individuals. Study outcomes and limitations: Tissue TCR repertoires likely differ from these blood-only repertoires.

The assay used deep level. Data came from immunoSEQ multiplex PCR; TCRdb stores just in-frame clones and leaves some out. The profile shows approximately 2.3 million clones, 90% to 95% of them singletons. The CDR3 totals 17 residues. From germline, CDR1 is LNHDA and CDR2 SQIVND (reference sequence). The J segment lost 2 bases and the V segment lost 4 bases, leaving 10 bases of the junction unmatched. Notes on this clone: Its antigen is not identified.

Sequencing used naive CD4+ T cells from PBMCs. This sample's subset: CD45RA+ positively selected. This chain uses TRBV19 with TRBJ1-5, with 8 positions matching TRBD1. The sequence derives from a man younger than 35 in good health. Some clones in this sample may be carry-over from other donors' samples. The CDR3 nucleotides read TGTGCCAGTAGTAGGGGGACAGGAACGATTGGCAATCAGCCCCAGCATTTT. This sequence encodes CASSRGTGTIGNQPQHF.